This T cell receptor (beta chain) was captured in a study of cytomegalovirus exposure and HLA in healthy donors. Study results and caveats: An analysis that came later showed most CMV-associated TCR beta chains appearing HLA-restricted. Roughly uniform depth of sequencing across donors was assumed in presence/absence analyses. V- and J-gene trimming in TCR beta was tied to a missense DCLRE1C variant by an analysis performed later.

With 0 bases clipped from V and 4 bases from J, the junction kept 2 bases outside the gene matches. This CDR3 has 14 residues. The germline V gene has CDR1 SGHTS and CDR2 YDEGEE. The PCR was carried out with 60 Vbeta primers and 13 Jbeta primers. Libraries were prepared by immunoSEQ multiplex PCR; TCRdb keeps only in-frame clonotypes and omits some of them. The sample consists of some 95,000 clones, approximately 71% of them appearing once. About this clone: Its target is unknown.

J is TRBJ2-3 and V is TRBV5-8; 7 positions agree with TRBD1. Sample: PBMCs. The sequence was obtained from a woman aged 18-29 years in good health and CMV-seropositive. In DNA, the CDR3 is TGTGCCAGCAGCTTGGGACAGGGATCAGATACGCAGTATTTT. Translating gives CASSLGQGSDTQYF.